The 26 T cell receptor beta chains presented below share a single source sample, sequenced in a study of blood T cell repertoires in COVID-19. Using immunoSEQ multiplex PCR, the repertoire was profiled, and TCRdb retains in-frame clones only, with some absent. The repertoire holds 300,000 to 450,000 clones, with around 87% as singletons. Sequenced input: peripheral blood. These receptors all come from a woman aged 55-69 years with COVID-19, enrolled during active disease.

This clone was detected once. The chain recombines TRBV5-4 with TRBJ2-7; a weak D match, TRBD2 (6 bases). The V end was cut by 4 bases, the J end by 0 bases, with 14 bases between. This CDR3 is built from 15 residues. From germline, CDR1 is SGHNT and CDR2 YYREEE (reference sequence). CDR3 sequence reads: CASSTGTALSYEQYF. The CDR3 DNA reads TGTGCCAGCAGCACGGGGACTGCGCTCTCCTACGAGCAGTACTTC.

This chain links TRBV7-3 with TRBJ1-1; 7 nucleotides agree with TRBD1. From germline, CDR1 is SGHTA and CDR2 FQGTGA. The CDR3 length is 15 residues. With V trimmed by 4 bases and J by 8 bases, 13 bases remained unmatched. In DNA form, the CDR3 reads TGTGCCAGCAGCTCCAACAAGGGGGCAGGGCCGGAAGCTTTCTTT. It is translated as CASSSNKGAGPEAFF.

Only one count was recorded for this clone. Other DNA variants within this sample encode the same CDR3. The V and J genes are TRBV2 and TRBJ1-1; no clear D gene. The CDR3 length is 13 residues. Germline V gene data show CDR1 as SNHLY and CDR2 as FYNNEI. Trimming left V 4 bases short and J 1 base short, with 7 bases between. The CDR3 coding sequence is TGTGCCAGCAGTGTTCTCCCGAACACTGAAGCTTTCTTT. This translates into CASSVLPNTEAFF. The variable domain in full, completed from reference TRBV2 and TRBJ1-1, reads EPEVTQTPSHQVTQMGQEVILRCVPISNHLYFYWYRQILGQKVEFLVSFYNNEISEKSEIFDDQFSVERPDGSNFTLKIRSTKLEDSAMYFCASSVLPNTEAFFGQGTRLTVV.

This chain joins TRBV5-1 and TRBJ1-6; the match to TRBD1 covers 8 bases. Germline CDR1 is SGHRS and CDR2 is YFSETQ. The CDR3 is 15 amino acids. The J segment lost 6 bases and the V segment lost 0 bases, leaving 2 bases of the junction unmatched. The CDR3 loop reads CASSLDTGGNSPLHF. CDR3 DNA sequence: TGCGCCAGCAGCTTGGATACAGGGGGTAATTCACCCCTCCACTTT.

V and J are TRBV5-6 and TRBJ1-6; 8 positions match TRBD1. The CDR3 length is 15 residues. CDR1 and CDR2 from the germline V gene are SGHDT and YYEEEE. V was pared by 2 bases and J by 6 bases, with 4 bases of the junction left unmatched. CDR3: CASSFWTGINSPLHF. CDR3 coding DNA: TGTGCCAGCAGCTTTTGGACAGGGATTAATTCACCCCTCCACTTT.

V usage is TRBV30 and J usage is TRBJ1-1; 7 positions match TRBD1. Trimming cost V 8 bases and J 1 base; bases outside gene matches: 10. Germline V gene sequence: CDR1 GTSNPN, CDR2 SVGIG (reference sequence). The CDR3 covers 14 residues. The DNA of the CDR3 is TGTGCCCGCAAAACCGGGACAGCGAACACTGAAGCTTTCTTT. Translating it yields CARKTGTANTEAFF.

This chain uses TRBV2 with TRBJ1-5; D might be TRBD1 (5 bases). The germline V and J ends were trimmed by 4 bases and 0 bases, with 10 bases remaining between them. CDR3 length: 15 amino acids. CDR1 is SNHLY, CDR2 FYNNEI, per germline. CDR3 bases: TGTGCCAGCAGTGGATTAGGGGTTAGCAATCAGCCCCAGCATTTT. This gives the protein CASSGLGVSNQPQHF.

This clone appeared a single time. The chain recombines TRBV7-8 with TRBJ1-5, with 7 bases that match TRBD1. CDR1 and CDR2 from the germline V gene are SGHVS and FQNEAQ. The CDR3 spans 16 residues. The V and J ends lost 0 bases and 5 bases, in that order; junction bases with no gene match: 7. CDR3 coding DNA: TGTGCCAGCAGCTTAGCGGGGGACAGACCTGATCAGCCCCAGCATTTT. It yields the protein CASSLAGDRPDQPQHF.

The rearrangement uses TRBV6-5 and TRBJ2-3; D remains unclear. In germline, CDR1 is MNHEY, CDR2 SVGAGI. Between the trimmed V and J ends, which lost 10 bases and 6 bases, there was a span of 11 bases. This CDR3 contains 11 residues. CDR3 sequence (DNA): TGTGCCACCTTAAACGCGGATACGCAGTATTTT. It translates to CATLNADTQYF.

This rearrangement joins TRBV18 to TRBJ2-3; 10 nucleotides align to TRBD2. This CDR3 region has 17 residues. With V trimmed by 3 bases and J by 6 bases, 12 bases remained unmatched. Germline V CDR1 and CDR2: KGHSH, LQKENI. The DNA of the CDR3 is TGTGCCAGCTCACCTCTTGCCTCTAGCGGGGGAGGCGATACGCAGTATTTT. This gives the protein CASSPLASSGGGDTQYF.

V and J are TRBV5-1 and TRBJ2-5; 13 nucleotides agree with TRBD2. V was clipped by 0 bases and J by 2 bases; unmatched bases: 7. Looked up from germline, CDR1 is SGHRS and CDR2 is YFSETQ. This CDR3 has 18 residues. This CDR3 is CASSLAGRLAGGQETQYF. DNA for the CDR3: TGCGCCAGCAGCTTGGCCGGGAGACTAGCGGGGGGACAAGAGACCCAGTACTTC.

This rearrangement joins TRBV6-5 to TRBJ2-7, with 8 nucleotides matching TRBD2. V shed 8 bases and J 2 bases; nucleotides not matched to a gene: 11. The CDR3 length is 15 residues. Germline V lookup: CDR1 MNHEY, CDR2 SVGAGI. The CDR3 DNA follows: TGTGCCAGCGGACCAGCGGGGGCGGCGACCTACGAGCAGTACTTC. It specifies CASGPAGAATYEQYF.

The chain combines TRBV13 with TRBJ2-7, with 9 bases fitting TRBD1. V trimming: 9 bases; J trimming: 1 base; junction bases outside the gene matches: 10. This CDR3 is 15 amino acids long. Germline V gene sequence: CDR1 PRHDT, CDR2 FYEKMQ (reference sequence). This CDR3 reads CASSPSGTGSYEQYF. The CDR3 coding sequence is TGTGCCAGTTCTCCAAGCGGGACAGGGTCCTACGAGCAGTACTTC.

The gene calls are TRBV5-1 and TRBJ2-1; 9 bases line up with TRBD2. The ends lost 4 bases at V and 9 bases at J; junction bases unmatched: 14. Germline CDR1 and CDR2: SGHRS and YFSETQ. The CDR3 has 16 residues. The CDR3 DNA reads as TGCGCCAGCAGCAACCGAGCGGGGGGCCCCCTGAGTGAGCAGTTCTTC. Translating gives CASSNRAGGPLSEQFF.

The rearrangement links TRBV3-1 (or the pseudogene TRBV3-2) to TRBJ2-2, with 7 bases lining up with TRBD1. The V segment lost 6 bases and the J segment 4 bases; nucleotides outside the gene matches: 8. Per germline, CDR1 LGHDT and CDR2 YNNKEL (reference sequence). The CDR3 is 15 amino acids. The CDR3: CASRPGTEVTGELFF. DNA for the CDR3: TGTGCCAGCAGACCCGGGACAGAAGTCACCGGGGAGCTGTTTTTT.

The V call is TRBV28, the J call TRBJ2-1; D is possibly TRBD1 (5 bases). Germline V gene data show CDR1 as MDHEN and CDR2 as SYDVKM. The CDR3 is made up of 13 amino acids. V shed 6 bases and J shed 8 bases, with 14 bases lying between them. The CDR3 coding sequence is TGTGCCAGCAGACGACCAGGGTACTATGAGCAGTTCTTC. Protein: CASRRPGYYEQFF.

The J gene is TRBJ1-4, the V gene TRBV12-3 or TRBV12-4; TRBD1 might be the D (6 bases). CDR3 size: 13 residues. Trimming stripped 6 bases from V and 10 bases from J, with 15 bases between. The CDR3 loop reads CASSSGGPLKLFF. As DNA, the CDR3 is TGTGCCAGCAGCTCCGGGGGGCCGTTAAAACTGTTTTTT.

The chain carries TRBV18 and TRBJ1-5; 9 bases are shared with TRBD1. The CDR3 consists of 18 residues. With V trimmed by 4 bases and J by 4 bases, 14 bases remained unmatched. Germline values: CDR1 KGHSH, CDR2 LQKENI. CDR3 loop: CASSRQGSGQGKNQPQHF. The DNA of the CDR3 is TGTGCCAGCTCACGGCAGGGGAGTGGACAGGGGAAAAATCAGCCCCAGCATTTT. The entire variable domain, with the rest obtained from reference TRBV18 and TRBJ1-5, is as follows: NAGVMQNPRHLVRRRGQEARLRCSPMKGHSHVYWYRQLPEEGLKFMVYLQKENIIDESGMPKERFSAEFPKEGPSILRIQQVVRGDSAAYFCASSRQGSGQGKNQPQHFGDGTRLSIL.

The CDR3 bases are TGTGCCAGCAGCCAGGGGGGGGGTCCCTACAATGAGCAGTTCTTC. Protein: CASSQGGGPYNEQFF. The chain carries TRBV3-1 (or the pseudogene TRBV3-2) and TRBJ2-1, with 7 nucleotides matching TRBD2. This CDR3 contains 15 residues. Germline V gene sequence: CDR1 LGHDT, CDR2 YNNKEL (reference sequence). J lost 2 bases, V lost 3 bases, and 4 bases had no gene match.

This clone was seen a single time. Other DNA variants within this sample encode the same CDR3. J is TRBJ2-1 and V is TRBV5-1, with 10 bases that match TRBD2. The germline V gene has CDR1 SGHRS and CDR2 YFSETQ. V lost 4 bases to trimming and J lost 4 bases; unmatched junction nucleotides: 2. The CDR3 spans 14 residues. The CDR3 coding sequence is TGCGCCAGCAGCCTTAGCGGGGGGTACAATGAGCAGTTCTTC. Its translation: CASSLSGGYNEQFF.

The genes are TRBV7-7 and TRBJ2-5; no firm D call. V was shortened by 3 bases and J by 2 bases, with 13 bases between the two germline ends. The length of the CDR3 is 15 residues. CDR1 and CDR2 (germline): SSHAT, FNYEAQ (reference sequence). The CDR3, as DNA: TGTGCCAGCAGCTTCGTACTCGCCAGGCAAGAGACCCAGTACTTC. It specifies CASSFVLARQETQYF.

The chain has TRBV19 and TRBJ1-2, with a tentative D call TRBD1 (6 bases). This CDR3 region has 16 residues. Trimming pared 7 bases from V and 7 bases from J, leaving 25 bases between. The germline V gene encodes CDR1 LNHDA and CDR2 SQIVND (reference sequence). This CDR3 is CASTPKTGFAAGGYTF. DNA for the CDR3: TGTGCCAGTACCCCCAAAACAGGGTTTGCGGCTGGTGGCTACACCTTC.

The V call is TRBV6-6, the J call TRBJ2-5; D may be TRBD1 (5 bases). The CDR3 has 15 residues. Germline V lookup: CDR1 MNHNY, CDR2 SVGAGI (reference sequence). V was pared by 5 bases and J by 0 bases, with 13 bases between. The CDR3 bases are TGTGCCAGCAGTGGCAGGGCAGGGTACCAAGAGACCCAGTACTTC. Encoded protein: CASSGRAGYQETQYF.

This chain links TRBV27 with TRBJ2-1; weak D call: TRBD2 (5 bases). CDR3 length: 15 amino acids. Germline V gives CDR1 MNHEY, CDR2 SMNVEV (reference sequence). Trimming took off 4 bases at V and 6 bases at J, with 16 bases between the two ends. CDR3 loop: CASSWETLTPNEQFF. For the CDR3, the DNA is TGTGCCAGCAGTTGGGAGACACTCACCCCCAATGAGCAGTTCTTC.

This rearrangement joins TRBV12-3 or TRBV12-4 to TRBJ1-1; no clear D gene. The V gene lost 6 bases and the J gene lost 2 bases, with 10 bases spanning the gap. CDR3 length: 13 residues. CDR3 nucleotides: TGTGCCAGCAGCCCCTATCCCAACACTGAAGCTTTCTTT. This gives the protein CASSPYPNTEAFF.

This sequence joins TRBV4-1 and TRBJ2-1, with D possibly being TRBD2 (6 bases). This CDR3 is 13 amino acids long. The V gene's germline CDR1 is MGHRA and CDR2 YSYEKL. Trimming stripped 0 bases from V and 8 bases from J, with 8 bases between. Here the CDR3 reads CASSQDPGDEQFF. The CDR3 DNA reads as TGCGCCAGCAGCCAAGATCCGGGGGATGAGCAGTTCTTC.